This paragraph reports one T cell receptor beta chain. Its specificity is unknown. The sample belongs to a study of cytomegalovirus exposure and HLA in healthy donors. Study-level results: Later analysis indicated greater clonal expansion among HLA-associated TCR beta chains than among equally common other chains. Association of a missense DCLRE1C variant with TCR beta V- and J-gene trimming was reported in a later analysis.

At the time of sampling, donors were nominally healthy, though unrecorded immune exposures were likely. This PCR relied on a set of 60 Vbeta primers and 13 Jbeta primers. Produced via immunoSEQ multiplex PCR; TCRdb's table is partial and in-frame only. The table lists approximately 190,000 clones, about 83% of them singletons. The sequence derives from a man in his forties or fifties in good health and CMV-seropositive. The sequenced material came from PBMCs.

CDR3 nucleotides: TGCGCCAGCAGTGAGAGTCAGATGAACACTGAAGCTTTCTTT. Its protein is CASSESQMNTEAFF. This rearrangement joins TRBV10-2 to TRBJ1-1; no definite D call. The germline V gene encodes CDR1 WSHSY and CDR2 SAAADI. V shed 2 bases and J shed 0 bases, with 7 bases lying between them. The CDR3 spans 14 residues.